A selection of T cell receptor beta chains follows, all from one sample in a study of T-cell reconstitution after alpha-beta-depleted transplantation in children. TCRdb analysed the PCR reads with MiXCR anew, one entry per CDR3 protein. The sample has 600,000 to 800,000 distinct CDR3 sequences, around 13% seen once. This specimen was PBMCs, taken before TCRalphabeta/CD19-depleted stem cell transplant. These receptors were taken from a girl aged 2-9 years with congenital amegakaryocytic thrombocytopenia, due to receive a stem cell transplant. Both conserved end residues are part of each CDR3. The D gene is left open where the match is weak. The size of a clone is reported for some rows only, either as once, few or many, or as a class for expanded clones.

v_call	d_call	clone_size	j_call	cdr3_nt	cdr3_aa
TRBV5-1	.	few	TRBJ2-1	TGCGCCAGCAGCATAGGACAGGGGGGACTAGCGGTTCTACAGGACAATGAGCAGTTCTTC	CASSIGQGGLAVLQDNEQFF
TRBV20-1	.	many	TRBJ2-1	TGCAGTGCTCAGTTAATCCCCCCTCTAGCGCGCAACAATGAGCAGTTCTTC	CSAQLIPPLARNNEQFF
TRBV30	.	.	TRBJ2-2	TGTGCCTGGAGTCAGGCAGAGAACACCGGGGAGCTGTTTTTT	CAWSQAENTGELFF
TRBV18	.	few	TRBJ2-4	TGTGCCAGCTCACCAGGGGACCTTACGTCAAACATTCAGTACTTC	CASSPGDLTSNIQYF
TRBV19	TRBD1	.	TRBJ2-2	TGTGCCAGTCAAGGACAGGGTCGGATCACCGGGGAGCTGTTTTTT	CASQGQGRITGELFF
TRBV5-1	.	many	TRBJ2-7	TGCGCCAGCAGCTTATCAGGGATGAGCGAGCAGTACTTC	CASSLSGMSEQYF
TRBV6-1	.	few	TRBJ2-3	TGTGCCAGCAGGCCTCGGGTTGCGGGACCAGATACGCAGTATTTT	CASRPRVAGPDTQYF
TRBV12-3/TRBV12-4	.	many	TRBJ1-6	TGTGCCAGCAGTTTCGTTCAGAATTCACCCCTCCACTTT	CASSFVQNSPLHF
TRBV5-1	.	many	TRBJ1-1	TGCGCCAGCAGGGCGACATCTGAAGCTTTCTTT	CASRATSEAFF
TRBV7-2	TRBD2	few	TRBJ2-2	TGTGCCAGCAGCTTAGGGCTAGCGGCCACCGGGGAGCTGTTTTTT	CASSLGLAATGELFF
TRBV7-2	.	few	TRBJ1-5	TGTGCCAGCAGCTTAGCGTATCGGCCGGGTCCCAATCAGCCCCAGCATTTT	CASSLAYRPGPNQPQHF
TRBV7-9	TRBD2	.	TRBJ2-2	TGTGCCAGCAGCGGACTAGCGGGAGTTGGCACCGGGGAGCTGTTTTTT	CASSGLAGVGTGELFF
TRBV20-1	.	few	TRBJ2-2	TGCAGTGCGGAGGGACTTCCGAACACCGGGGAGCTGTTTTTT	CSAEGLPNTGELFF
TRBV15	TRBD2	.	TRBJ2-7	TGTGCCACCAGCAGAGATGGTAGCGGGGGATCCTACGAGCAGTACTTC	CATSRDGSGGSYEQYF
TRBV7-8	TRBD2	few	TRBJ2-3	TGTGCCAGCAGCACGCTAGCGGGTTGGAGGGATACGCAGTATTTT	CASSTLAGWRDTQYF
TRBV12-3/TRBV12-4	TRBD2	many	TRBJ2-1	TGTGCCAGCACCCCGACTAGCGGGAGAGGTCATGAGCAGTTCTTC	CASTPTSGRGHEQFF
TRBV12-3/TRBV12-4	.	few	TRBJ2-6	TGTGCCAGCAGTTATCTCGGGCCCTCTGGGGCCAACGTCCTGACTTTC	CASSYLGPSGANVLTF
TRBV20-1	.	many	TRBJ2-1	TGCAGTGCTAGAGATCTTACTAGCAGGCTTGAGCAGTTCTTC	CSARDLTSRLEQFF
TRBV7-3	.	few	TRBJ1-5	TGTGCCAGCAGCCGCCATCCCCCACAAAAGAGACAGGAAGGCAATCAGCCCCAGCATTTT	CASSRHPPQKRQEGNQPQHF
TRBV19	.	few	TRBJ2-2	TGTGCCAGTAGTCCGGGACTACCCAGGGGCACCGGGGAGCTGTTTTTT	CASSPGLPRGTGELFF
TRBV14	.	few	TRBJ2-1	TGTGCCAGCAGCCAAGTCGCTAGTGAGCAGTTCTTC	CASSQVASEQFF
TRBV6-1	TRBD1	.	TRBJ1-5	TGTGCCAGCATCCTACAGGGGACAGGCAATCAGCCCCAGCATTTT	CASILQGTGNQPQHF
TRBV7-9	TRBD1	.	TRBJ1-4	TGTGCCAGCAGCTCTACAGGGGGAGATGAAAAACTGTTTTTT	CASSSTGGDEKLFF
TRBV5-1	.	many	TRBJ2-3	TGCGCCAGCAGAGTCGGATCAACGGAAGATACGCAGTATTTT	CASRVGSTEDTQYF
TRBV5-4	.	many	TRBJ1-4	TGTGCCAGCAGCTTGCGGCAGGGGAGTAATGAAAAACTGTTTTTT	CASSLRQGSNEKLFF
TRBV6-5	.	many	TRBJ1-6	TGTGCCAGCAGACAATCGGACATGCCGGTTTCACCCCTCCACTTT	CASRQSDMPVSPLHF
TRBV6-8	TRBD2	many	TRBJ2-7	TGTGCCAGCAGTACGCGAGCGGGAGCTCTCTACGAGCAGTACTTC	CASSTRAGALYEQYF
TRBV29-1	TRBD1	many	TRBJ1-1	TGCAGCGTTGCAGGGGGCGCGGACACTGAAGCTTTCTTT	CSVAGGADTEAFF
TRBV7-3	.	many	TRBJ1-1	TGTGCCAGCAGCTTACTCCCGGGATACACTGAAGCTTTCTTT	CASSLLPGYTEAFF
TRBV27	TRBD1	few	TRBJ1-6	TGTGCCAGCAGTTTATGGGGACAGGGATGGAATTCACCCCTCCACTTT	CASSLWGQGWNSPLHF
TRBV10-3	.	many	TRBJ2-7	TGTGCCACCGGCTGGAAGCTTTCCACCTACGAGCAGTACTTC	CATGWKLSTYEQYF
TRBV20-1	.	many	TRBJ2-3	TGCAGTGCTAGAGACGTGAGGGATACGCAGTATTTT	CSARDVRDTQYF
TRBV20-1	.	many	TRBJ1-3	TGCAGTGCTAAACCATCTCCTCTCGGGGACACCATATATTTT	CSAKPSPLGDTIYF
TRBV20-1	.	.	TRBJ1-3	TGCGGCGGTGGGGGGACCTCTGGAAACACCATATATTTT	CGGGGTSGNTIYF
TRBV25-1	.	many	TRBJ1-6	TGTGCCAGCTCCAGACAGAGCTCCTATAATTCACCCCTCCACTTT	CASSRQSSYNSPLHF
TRBV5-1	TRBD1	many	TRBJ2-1	TGCGCCAGCAGCGACAGGGGGGTGAGCAATGAGCAGTTCTTC	CASSDRGVSNEQFF
TRBV10-2	TRBD2	.	TRBJ2-1	TGCGCCAGCAGTGAGTCTGGGGGGGGTGGTGAGCAGTTCTTC	CASSESGGGGEQFF
TRBV5-1	.	many	TRBJ2-1	TGCGCCAGCAGTTTAGGGGGAGGCCAAAATGAGCAGTTCTTC	CASSLGGGQNEQFF
TRBV7-9	.	.	TRBJ2-1	TGTGCCACCTCGTGGGTTGAGCAGTTCTTC	CATSWVEQFF
TRBV7-9	TRBD1	.	TRBJ2-7	TGTGCCAGCAGCTCGGGTTCCTCCCCGACAGGGGCTGAGCAGTACTTC	CASSSGSSPTGAEQYF